This T cell receptor beta chain was captured by sequencing in a study of graft-versus-host responses after intestinal transplantation. Study as a whole: As for transplant type, recipients had multivisceral, liver-intestinal, or isolated intestinal grafts. Anti-thymocyte globulin induction preceded about 3 years of tacrolimus and steroid maintenance in all recipients. Study results and limitations: GvH clones turned up in recipient marrow; some had shown up first in ileum or blood.

In germline, CDR1 is MNHEY, CDR2 SMNVEV (reference sequence). V was clipped by 5 bases and J by 1 base; unmatched bases: 8. CDR3 length: 16 residues. Clones were read by immunoSEQ multiplex PCR, and TCRdb kept only the in-frame ones, dropping some. The sample consists of about 99,000 clones, 93% of them appearing once. To note about this clone: Its antigen is undetermined.

The source is a human donor who received an intestinal transplant. Here the sequenced sample was unstimulated CD8+ T cells sorted from spleen or lymph node cells, taken before intestinal transplant. The rearrangement links TRBV27 to TRBJ1-1, with 9 bases aligning to TRBD1. This CDR3 is CASSDLTGGGNTEAFF. CDR3 coding DNA: TGTGCCAGCAGTGACCTGACAGGGGGAGGGAACACTGAAGCTTTCTTT.